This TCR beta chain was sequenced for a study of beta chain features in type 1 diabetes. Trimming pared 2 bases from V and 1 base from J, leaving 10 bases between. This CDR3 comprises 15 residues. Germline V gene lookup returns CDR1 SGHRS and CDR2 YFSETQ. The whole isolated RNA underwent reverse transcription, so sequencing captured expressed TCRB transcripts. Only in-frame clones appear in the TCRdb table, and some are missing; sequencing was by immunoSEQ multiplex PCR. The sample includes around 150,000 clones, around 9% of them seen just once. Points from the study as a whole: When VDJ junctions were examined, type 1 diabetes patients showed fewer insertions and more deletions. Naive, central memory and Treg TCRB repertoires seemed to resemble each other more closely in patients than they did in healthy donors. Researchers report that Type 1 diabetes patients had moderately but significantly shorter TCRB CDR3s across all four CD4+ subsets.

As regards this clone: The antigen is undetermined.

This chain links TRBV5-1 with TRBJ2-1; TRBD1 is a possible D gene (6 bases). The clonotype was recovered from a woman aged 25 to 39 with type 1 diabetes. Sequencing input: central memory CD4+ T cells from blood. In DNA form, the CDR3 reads TGCGCCAGCAGCTTCGGGACATTGTCCTACAATGAGCAGTTCTTC. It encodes CASSFGTLSYNEQFF.